This T cell receptor (beta chain) was identified in a study of blood T cell repertoires in COVID-19. CDR3 length equals 18 residues. Germline CDR1 and CDR2: SGHRS and YFSETQ. V dropped 0 bases and J dropped 4; count of bases not matched to a gene: 10. Original data processing: Estimated nucleated cell counts came from reference gene primer amplification. Method: immunoSEQ multiplex PCR; TCRdb's copy keeps in-frame clones and lacks some. From that table come the V and J calls and clone size; the DNA was used to work out D and trimming. The sample has roughly 200,000 clones, 89% seen once. The V call is TRBV5-1, the J call TRBJ2-3; 11 positions match TRBD2. Sequencing used PBMCs or T cells enriched from blood (not recorded which). The receptor's source is a woman aged 35 to 49 with acute COVID-19. The CDR3, as DNA: TGCGCCAGCAGCTTGGTGTCTCTAGCGGGGGGCTTTCCAGATACGCAGTATTTT. Its translation: CASSLVSLAGGFPDTQYF.